A single sample is the source of the 15 T cell receptor beta chains below, sequenced in a study of T cell repertoires in cytomegalovirus infection. TCRdb passed the reads through MiXCR, listing each CDR3 protein once. The repertoire includes about 700,000 distinct CDR3 sequences, 30% to 35% of them detected once, and about 18% sits in the top ten. These TCRs are of unknown antigen specificity. Sequenced here: cultured PBMCs, sampled from culture after CMV antigen stimulation. The source of these receptors is a human donor in good health (CMV status not recorded). Some clones in this sample may be carry-over from other donors' samples.

The chain uses TRBV9 and TRBJ2-2; D gene uncertain. The CDR3 extends over 15 amino acids. Per the germline V gene, CDR1 is SGDLS and CDR2 is YYNGEE. V lost 1 base and J 1 base, leaving 8 bases between the germline ends. As DNA, the CDR3 is TGTGCCAGCAGCGTATGGTCAGGGAACACCGGGGAGCTGTTTTTT. This encodes CASSVWSGNTGELFF.

This clonotype showed up just a few times. This chain links TRBV5-5 with TRBJ2-7; weak D call: TRBD2 (5 bases). Germline loops: CDR1 SGHKS, CDR2 YYEKEE (reference sequence). The CDR3 extends over 13 amino acids. Deletions cut 1 base from V and 4 bases from J, with 9 bases between. For the CDR3, the DNA is TGTGCCAGCAGCTTGACGGAGGATTACGAGCAGTACTTC. Amino acid sequence: CASSLTEDYEQYF.

A remark on this clonotype: At one end, the junction sequence differs from germline, possibly due to a read error. The chain is built from TRBV7-2 and TRBJ2-3; the D call may be TRBD1 or TRBD2 (6 bases each). The CDR3 has 13 amino acids. Looked up from germline, CDR1 is SGHTA and CDR2 is FQGNSA. CDR3 DNA sequence: TGTGCCAGCAGCTTATACGGGCGCACCCGGGGGCATTTT. It translates to CASSLYGRTRGHF. Supplemented by reference TRBV7-2 and TRBJ2-3, the full variable domain reads GAGVSQSPSNKVTEKGKDVELRCDPISGHTALYWYRQSLGQGLEFLIYFQGNSAPDKSGLPSDRFSAERTGGSVSTLTIQRTQQEDSAVYLCASSLYGRTRGHFGPGTRLTVL.

V and J are TRBV29-1 and TRBJ2-1; 10 bases align to TRBD2. In germline, CDR1 is SQVTM, CDR2 ANQGSEA. Trimming removed 2 bases from V and 9 bases from J; junction bases left unmatched: 10. This CDR3 has 15 amino acids. DNA for the CDR3: TGCAGCGTTGAACTAGCGGGAGAGAGGGATGCTGAGCAGTTCTTC. Protein sequence: CSVELAGERDAEQFF.

This clonotype has more than one count but fewer than ten. The V call is TRBV6-5, the J call TRBJ1-4, with TRBD1 identical over 10 bases. CDR1 is MNHEY, CDR2 SVGAGI, per germline. This CDR3 has 17 residues. The trim removed 0 bases at V and 8 bases at J, leaving 9 bases unmatched. The CDR3 loop is CASSYSRDRGRSEKLFF. CDR3 in DNA: TGTGCCAGCAGTTACTCACGGGACAGGGGACGATCAGAAAAACTGTTTTTT.

This clonotype was seen a handful of times. This chain connects TRBV18 to TRBJ2-1; D not certain. Germline lookup yields CDR1 KGHSH and CDR2 LQKENI. With 2 bases removed from V and 4 bases from J, the gap between germline ends came to 12 bases. The CDR3 covers 15 residues. CDR3 protein: CASSPELPRYNEQFF. The CDR3 nucleotides are TGTGCCAGCTCACCAGAACTACCTAGATACAATGAGCAGTTCTTC.

This clonotype came up a few times. The chain recombines TRBV4-2 with TRBJ2-1; 8 bases align to TRBD2. The CDR3 is made up of 17 amino acids. The germline V gene encodes CDR1 LGHNA and CDR2 YNFKEQ. Trimming at V came to 4 bases and at J to 0 bases, leaving 8 bases not matched to a gene. The CDR3: CASSREAGARSYNEQFF. For the CDR3, the DNA is TGTGCCAGCAGCCGGGAAGCGGGGGCCCGCTCCTACAATGAGCAGTTCTTC.

The chain couples TRBV4-1 to TRBJ1-2; D unresolved. The CDR3 totals 13 residues. Trimming pared 0 bases from V and 4 bases from J, leaving 6 bases between. The germline V gene encodes CDR1 MGHRA and CDR2 YSYEKL. CDR3: CASSQERGYGYTF. The CDR3 coding sequence is TGCGCCAGCAGCCAAGAACGGGGCTATGGCTACACCTTC.

This clonotype was counted a few times. The chain uses TRBV6-5 and TRBJ2-5; D ambiguous. The germline gives CDR1 MNHEY, CDR2 SVGAGI. Trimming removed 2 bases from V and 5 bases from J, with 15 bases in between. This CDR3 contains 15 residues. CDR3 loop: CASSYEAAGRETQYF. In DNA, the CDR3 is TGTGCCAGCAGTTACGAGGCGGCAGGCCGGGAGACCCAGTACTTC.

This chain uses TRBV20-1 with TRBJ2-7, with a weak D call TRBD2 (5 bases). The CDR3 has 15 amino acids. Germline assignment: CDR1 DFQATT and CDR2 SNEGSKA (reference sequence). V lost 4 bases, J lost 3 bases, and 19 bases lay in between. The CDR3 loop reads CSAIPSRSNFYEQYF. Written as DNA, the CDR3 is TGCAGTGCTATTCCTAGCAGATCCAACTTCTACGAGCAGTACTTC.

The V gene is TRBV20-1, the J gene TRBJ2-6; weak D call: TRBD1 (5 bases). The CDR3 spans 14 residues. Trimming shortened V by 3 bases and J by 4 bases, and 10 bases separated the two germline ends. Germline CDR1 reads DFQATT; CDR2 reads SNEGSKA (reference sequence). This CDR3 is CSASGAEGANVLTF. In nucleotides, the CDR3 is TGCAGTGCTAGTGGGGCGGAAGGGGCCAACGTCCTGACTTTC.

This clonotype was seen a few times. This sequence joins TRBV7-2 and TRBJ2-7; tentative D call: TRBD2 (6 bases). V gave up 6 bases and J gave up 1 base, with 13 bases separating them. The germline CDR1 and CDR2 sequences are SGHTA and FQGNSA. The CDR3 is 14 amino acids. CDR3: CASSRADYSYEQYF. In DNA form, the CDR3 reads TGTGCCAGCAGTCGCGCGGACTATTCCTACGAGCAGTACTTC. Looking up the rest from reference TRBV7-2 and TRBJ2-7 gives the full variable domain: GAGVSQSPSNKVTEKGKDVELRCDPISGHTALYWYRQSLGQGLEFLIYFQGNSAPDKSGLPSDRFSAERTGGSVSTLTIQRTQQEDSAVYLCASSRADYSYEQYFGPGTRLTVT.

The V gene is TRBV10-3, the J gene TRBJ2-1; 11 bases are shared with TRBD2. This CDR3 contains 14 residues. After removal of 6 bases from V and 8 bases from J, the junction contained 6 bases not matched to a gene. Germline V gene lookup returns CDR1 ENHRY and CDR2 SYGVKD. The CDR3 loop reads CAIRHSGRGDEQFF. The CDR3 bases are TGTGCCATCAGGCATAGCGGGAGGGGGGATGAGCAGTTCTTC.

Here the CDR3 reads CASSIAGGPGGEQFF. CDR3 nucleotides: TGTGCCAGCAGCATAGCGGGAGGGCCGGGGGGTGAGCAGTTCTTC. V is TRBV9 and J is TRBJ2-1; 11 positions agree with TRBD2. The trim removed 4 bases at V and 9 bases at J, leaving 9 bases unmatched. The CDR3 is made up of 15 amino acids. CDR1 SGDLS and CDR2 YYNGEE come from the germline V gene.

This clonotype was recorded a few times. V is TRBV7-2 and J is TRBJ2-7; 13 bases agree with TRBD2. The CDR3 length is 15 residues. Germline CDR1 reads SGHTA; CDR2 reads FQGNSA. The V gene end was trimmed by 5 bases and the J gene end by 2 bases; junction bases not matched to a gene: 3. In DNA form, the CDR3 reads TGTGCCAGCAGCCGACTAGCGGGGGGAGCCTACGAGCAGTACTTC. Translating gives CASSRLAGGAYEQYF.